This TCR beta chain was documented in a study of T cells in Graves' hyperthyroidism and ophthalmopathy. Looking at the study overall: Peripheral blood was secured at the point of initial diagnosis, before any treatment.

This clonotype was seen a handful of times. RNA transcripts were the template for amplifying TCR beta CDR3 regions. First-round RT-PCR with HTBI primers amplified the TCR CDR3 region. A single record per CDR3 protein comes from TCRdb applying MiXCR to the multiplex PCR reads. Among around 360,000 distinct CDR3 sequences listed, over 12% were seen once. This CDR3 has 16 amino acids. V shed 4 bases and J 3 bases; nucleotides not matched to a gene: 9. Reasons for excluding patients were uncontrolled infection, other autoimmune disease, pregnancy or lactation. This clonotype was sampled from a woman aged 55-70 years with Graves' ophthalmopathy. Sequencing input: blood. The chain recombines TRBV12-3 or TRBV12-4 with TRBJ2-1; 7 nucleotides match TRBD2. The CDR3 spells CASSSGRSGNYNEQFF. The CDR3, as DNA: TGTGCCAGCAGTTCCGGGAGAAGCGGGAACTACAATGAGCAGTTCTTC.